This T cell receptor (beta chain) was identified during a study of spatial heterogeneity in lung cancer. Study-wide context: Detected beta-chain sequences consistently exceeded alpha-chain sequences. The average appearance count of each unique TCR and UMI combination in raw reads was more than 9.5.

This clonotype appeared many times. Germline V gene lookup returns CDR1 LNHDA and CDR2 SQIVND (reference sequence). V lost 4 bases, J lost 1 base, and 8 bases lay in between. The CDR3 sequence is 13 residues long. Time point defined: sample taken at primary tumor resection. Frozen PBMC, nontumor lung or tumor provided whole RNA, which was sequenced unsorted. Samples were obtained from roughly 65 donors, all untreated early-stage non-small cell lung cancer patients. Single TCR cDNA molecules each had their own unique molecular identifier. TCRdb independently ran MiXCR on the 5' RACE reads; one entry per CDR3 protein. The table records 22,000 or so distinct CDR3 sequences, 4.6% of them present only once.

The gene calls are TRBV19 and TRBJ2-7; a possible D gene is TRBD1 (6 bases). The sequencing used PBMCs, collected at surgery. The TCR originated in a male donor with early-stage non-small cell lung cancer. The CDR3 nucleotides read TGTGCCAGTAGTAGACAGGAGTCCTACGAGCAGTACTTC. This gives the protein CASSRQESYEQYF.